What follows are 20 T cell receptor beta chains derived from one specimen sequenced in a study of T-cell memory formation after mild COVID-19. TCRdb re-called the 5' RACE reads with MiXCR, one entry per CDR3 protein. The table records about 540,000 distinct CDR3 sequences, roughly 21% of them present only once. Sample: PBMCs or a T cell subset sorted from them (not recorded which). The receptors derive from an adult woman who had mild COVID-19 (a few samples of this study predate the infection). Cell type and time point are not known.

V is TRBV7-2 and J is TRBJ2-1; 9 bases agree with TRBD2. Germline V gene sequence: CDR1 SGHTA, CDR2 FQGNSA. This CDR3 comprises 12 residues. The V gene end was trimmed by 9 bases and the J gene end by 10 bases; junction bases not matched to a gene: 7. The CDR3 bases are TGTGCCAGTGCGGGAGGGCCGAGGGAGCAGTTCTTC. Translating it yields CASAGGPREQFF.

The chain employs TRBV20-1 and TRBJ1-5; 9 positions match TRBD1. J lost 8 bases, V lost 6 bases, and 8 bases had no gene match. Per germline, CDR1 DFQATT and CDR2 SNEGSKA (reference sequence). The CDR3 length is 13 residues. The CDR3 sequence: CSATTGGIEPQHF. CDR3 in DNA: TGCAGTGCCACAACAGGGGGCATAGAGCCCCAGCATTTT.

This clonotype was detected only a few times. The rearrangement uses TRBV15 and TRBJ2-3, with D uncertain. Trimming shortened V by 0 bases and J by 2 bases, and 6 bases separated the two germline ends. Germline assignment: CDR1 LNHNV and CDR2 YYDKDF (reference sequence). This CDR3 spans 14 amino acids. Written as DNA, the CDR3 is TGTGCCACCAGCAGAGATCGGATCACAGATACGCAGTATTTT. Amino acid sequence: CATSRDRITDTQYF.

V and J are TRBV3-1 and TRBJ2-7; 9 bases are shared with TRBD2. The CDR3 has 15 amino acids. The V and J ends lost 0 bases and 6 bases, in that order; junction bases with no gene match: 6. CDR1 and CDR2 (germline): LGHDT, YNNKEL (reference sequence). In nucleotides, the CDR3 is TGTGCCAGCAGCCAAGATGGCGGGGGGGCCTCCGAGCAGTACTTC. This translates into CASSQDGGGASEQYF.

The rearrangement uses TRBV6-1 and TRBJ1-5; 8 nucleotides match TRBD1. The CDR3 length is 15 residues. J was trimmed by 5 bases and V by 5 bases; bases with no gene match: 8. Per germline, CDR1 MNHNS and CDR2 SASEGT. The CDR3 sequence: CASSRTGTGDQPQHF. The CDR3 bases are TGTGCCAGCAGTAGGACCGGGACAGGTGATCAGCCCCAGCATTTT.

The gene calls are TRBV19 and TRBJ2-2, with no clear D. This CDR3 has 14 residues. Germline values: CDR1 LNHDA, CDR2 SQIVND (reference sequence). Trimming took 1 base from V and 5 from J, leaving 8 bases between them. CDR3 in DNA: TGTGCCAGTAGTATAGTCCAGGTTACCGGGGAGCTGTTTTTT. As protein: CASSIVQVTGELFF.

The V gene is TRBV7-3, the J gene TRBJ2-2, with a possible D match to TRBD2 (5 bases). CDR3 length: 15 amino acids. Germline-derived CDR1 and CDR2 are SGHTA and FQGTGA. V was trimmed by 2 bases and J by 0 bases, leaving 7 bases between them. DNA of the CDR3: TGTGCCAGCAGCTTATGGGGAGCGAACACCGGGGAGCTGTTTTTT. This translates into CASSLWGANTGELFF.

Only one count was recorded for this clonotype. CDR3 bases: TGTGCTAGTCGTTGGAGAGACGGGGGCACTGAAGCTTTCTTT. Protein sequence: CASRWRDGGTEAFF. The chain is built from TRBV12-5 and TRBJ1-1; TRBD1 is a possible D gene (5 bases). The CDR3 runs to 14 residues. Deletions cut 8 bases from V and 4 bases from J, with 17 bases between. From germline, CDR1 is LGHNT and CDR2 FRNRAP.

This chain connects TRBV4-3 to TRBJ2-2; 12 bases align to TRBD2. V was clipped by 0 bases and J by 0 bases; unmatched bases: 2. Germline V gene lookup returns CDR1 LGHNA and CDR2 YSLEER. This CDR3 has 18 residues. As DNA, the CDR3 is TGCGCCAGCAGCCAAGAACGACTAGCGGGGGCGAACACCGGGGAGCTGTTTTTT. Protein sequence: CASSQERLAGANTGELFF.

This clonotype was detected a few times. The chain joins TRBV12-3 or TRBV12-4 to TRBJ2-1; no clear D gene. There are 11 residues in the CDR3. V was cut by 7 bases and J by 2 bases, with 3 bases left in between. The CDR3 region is CASTPYNEQFF. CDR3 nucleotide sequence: TGTGCCAGCACCCCCTACAATGAGCAGTTCTTC.

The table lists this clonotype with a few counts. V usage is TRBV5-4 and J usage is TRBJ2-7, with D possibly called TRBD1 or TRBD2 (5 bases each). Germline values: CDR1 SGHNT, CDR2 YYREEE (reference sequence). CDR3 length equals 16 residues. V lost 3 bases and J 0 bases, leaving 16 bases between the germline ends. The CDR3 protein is CASSWGSGTASYEQYF. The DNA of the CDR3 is TGTGCCAGCAGCTGGGGGTCCGGGACGGCCTCCTACGAGCAGTACTTC.

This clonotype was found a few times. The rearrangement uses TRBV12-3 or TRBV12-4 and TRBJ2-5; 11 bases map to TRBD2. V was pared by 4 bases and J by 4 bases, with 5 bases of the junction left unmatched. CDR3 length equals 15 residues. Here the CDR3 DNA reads TGTGCCAGCAGTTATAGCGGGGGGGCCGGAGAGACCCAGTACTTC. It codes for CASSYSGGAGETQYF.

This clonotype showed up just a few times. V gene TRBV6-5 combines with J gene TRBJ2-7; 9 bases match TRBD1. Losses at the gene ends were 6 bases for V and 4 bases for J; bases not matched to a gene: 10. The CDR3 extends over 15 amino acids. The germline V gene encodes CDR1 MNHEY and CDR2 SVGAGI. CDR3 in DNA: TGTGCCAGCAGCCCCGGGACAGGGAAAGGATACGAGCAGTACTTC. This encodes CASSPGTGKGYEQYF.

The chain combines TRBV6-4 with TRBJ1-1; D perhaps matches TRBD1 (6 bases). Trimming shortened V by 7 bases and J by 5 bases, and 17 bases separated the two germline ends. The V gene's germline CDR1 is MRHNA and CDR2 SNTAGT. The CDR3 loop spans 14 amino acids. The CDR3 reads CASKPTGLGTEAFF. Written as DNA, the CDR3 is TGTGCCAGCAAACCGACAGGTTTAGGAACTGAAGCTTTCTTT.

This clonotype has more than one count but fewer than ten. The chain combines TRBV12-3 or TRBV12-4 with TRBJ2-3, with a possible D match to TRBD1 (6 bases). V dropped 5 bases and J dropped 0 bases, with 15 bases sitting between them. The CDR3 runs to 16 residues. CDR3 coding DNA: TGTGCCAGCAGTCCCTCTTGGACAGAAAGCACAGATACGCAGTATTTT. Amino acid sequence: CASSPSWTESTDTQYF.

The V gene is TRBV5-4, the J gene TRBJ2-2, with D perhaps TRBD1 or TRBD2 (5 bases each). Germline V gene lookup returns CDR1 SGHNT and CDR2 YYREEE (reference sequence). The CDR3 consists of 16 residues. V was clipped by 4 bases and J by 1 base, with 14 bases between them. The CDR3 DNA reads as TGTGCCAGCAGCCCACCGGGACCTTTGAACACCGGGGAGCTGTTTTTT. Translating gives CASSPPGPLNTGELFF.

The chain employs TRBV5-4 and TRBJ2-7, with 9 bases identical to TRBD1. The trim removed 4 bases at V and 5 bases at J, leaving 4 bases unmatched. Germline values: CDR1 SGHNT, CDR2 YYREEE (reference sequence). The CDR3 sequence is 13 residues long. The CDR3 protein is CASSHGTGNEQYF. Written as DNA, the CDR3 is TGTGCCAGCAGCCACGGGACAGGGAACGAGCAGTACTTC.

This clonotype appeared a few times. CDR3 loop: CASSVGLGELFF. The CDR3, as DNA: TGTGCCAGCAGCGTAGGACTCGGGGAGCTGTTTTTT. The rearrangement joins TRBV9 to TRBJ2-2, with D hard to call. CDR1 SGDLS and CDR2 YYNGEE come from the germline V gene. The CDR3 sequence is 12 residues long. V was cut by 0 bases and J by 7 bases, with 4 bases left in between.

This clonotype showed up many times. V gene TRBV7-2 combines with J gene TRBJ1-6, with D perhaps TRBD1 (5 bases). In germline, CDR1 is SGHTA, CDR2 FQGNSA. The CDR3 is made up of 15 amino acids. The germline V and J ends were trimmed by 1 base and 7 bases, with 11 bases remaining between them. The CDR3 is CASSLEGARNSPLHF. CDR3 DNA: TGTGCCAGCAGCTTAGAAGGGGCTAGGAATTCACCCCTCCACTTT.

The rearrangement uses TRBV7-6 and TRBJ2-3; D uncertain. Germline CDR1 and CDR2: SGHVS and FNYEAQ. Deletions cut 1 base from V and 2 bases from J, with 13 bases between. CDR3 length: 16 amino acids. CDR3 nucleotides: TGTGCCAGCAGCTTAGGGACCCCCACGCACACAGATACGCAGTATTTT. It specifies CASSLGTPTHTDTQYF.